This is a list of T cell receptor beta chains from one sample in a study of OX40 agonist ivuxolimab in advanced cancers. TCRdb's copy holds only in-frame clones and misses some; the assay was immunoSEQ multiplex PCR. The sample lists 50,000 to 65,000 clones; around 90% were seen once. Sequencing used CD4+ or CD8+ T cells sorted from blood, obtained in a trial of the OX40 agonist ivuxolimab. These receptors all come from an adult with an advanced solid tumor such as melanoma, head and neck, liver or kidney cancer. Both conserved end residues are part of each CDR3. The order of the fields is CDR3 protein, CDR3 DNA, J gene, clone size, V gene, D gene. A D gene is named only where the DNA matches it firmly. Not all rows give a size; the values are once, few, many and, for expanded clones, a class.

cdr3_aa: CASSPDTLNSNQPQHF
cdr3_nt: TGTGCCAGCTCGCCCGACACTCTTAATAGCAATCAGCCCCAGCATTTT
j_call: TRBJ1-5
clone_size: -
v_call: TRBV18
d_call: -

cdr3_aa: CASSEAGGRRERDTQYF
cdr3_nt: TGTGCCAGCAGTGAAGCCGGGGGTCGAAGGGAACGAGATACGCAGTATTTT
j_call: TRBJ2-3
clone_size: -
v_call: TRBV2
d_call: -

cdr3_aa: CASSPKGHLTYEQYF
cdr3_nt: TGTGCCAGCAGTCCTAAGGGACATCTTACCTACGAGCAGTACTTC
j_call: TRBJ2-7
clone_size: once
v_call: TRBV28
d_call: -

cdr3_aa: CASSPYRVGAAYGYTF
cdr3_nt: TGTGCCAGCAGTCCATACAGGGTTGGTGCGGCTTATGGCTACACCTTC
j_call: TRBJ1-2
clone_size: -
v_call: TRBV28
d_call: -

cdr3_aa: CASSSDIDSSGLMGYNEQFF
cdr3_nt: TGTGCCAGCAGTTCCGACATAGACAGTAGCGGTCTTATGGGGTACAATGAGCAGTTCTTC
j_call: TRBJ2-1
clone_size: -
v_call: TRBV28
d_call: -

cdr3_aa: CASSSRGVVPVGELFF
cdr3_nt: TGTGCCAGCAGCTCGCGGGGCGTAGTCCCGGTCGGGGAGCTGTTTTTT
j_call: TRBJ2-2
clone_size: -
v_call: TRBV5-4
d_call: -

cdr3_aa: CASSFPGQGAFGANVLTF
cdr3_nt: TGTGCCAGCAGCTTCCCGGGACAGGGGGCGTTTGGGGCCAACGTCCTGACTTTC
j_call: TRBJ2-6
clone_size: -
v_call: TRBV7-9
d_call: TRBD1

cdr3_aa: CAWSVGVTEQFF
cdr3_nt: TGTGCCTGGAGTGTAGGAGTGACTGAGCAGTTCTTC
j_call: TRBJ2-1
clone_size: -
v_call: TRBV30
d_call: -

cdr3_aa: CASSSTPGNEQFF
cdr3_nt: TGTGCCAGCAGCTCCACCCCGGGGAATGAGCAGTTCTTC
j_call: TRBJ2-1
clone_size: -
v_call: TRBV5-4
d_call: -

cdr3_aa: CASRTGQGAYEQYF
cdr3_nt: TGTGCCAGCAGGACGGGACAGGGGGCCTACGAGCAGTACTTC
j_call: TRBJ2-7
clone_size: -
v_call: TRBV28
d_call: TRBD1

cdr3_aa: CASSLGWRGLYEQYF
cdr3_nt: TGTGCCAGCAGCTTAGGATGGAGGGGTCTGTACGAGCAGTACTTC
j_call: TRBJ2-7
clone_size: -
v_call: TRBV11-2
d_call: -

cdr3_aa: CASSLGISGSEQFF
cdr3_nt: TGTGCCAGCAGCTTGGGCATTAGCGGGAGCGAGCAGTTCTTC
j_call: TRBJ2-1
clone_size: once
v_call: TRBV7-9
d_call: TRBD2

cdr3_aa: CASVVVWGAGTEAFF
cdr3_nt: TGCGCCAGCGTGGTAGTATGGGGCGCAGGTACTGAAGCTTTCTTT
j_call: TRBJ1-1
clone_size: -
v_call: TRBV10-1
d_call: -

cdr3_aa: CASSQLGGLGAKNIQYF
cdr3_nt: TGTGCCAGCAGCCAATTGGGGGGGCTGGGAGCCAAAAACATTCAGTACTTC
j_call: TRBJ2-4
clone_size: -
v_call: TRBV14
d_call: -

cdr3_aa: CASSSLPRGSNEQYF
cdr3_nt: TGTGCCAGCAGTTCCCTCCCCCGCGGGAGTAACGAGCAGTACTTC
j_call: TRBJ2-7
clone_size: -
v_call: TRBV27
d_call: TRBD2

cdr3_aa: CASSPPTGRDTEAFF
cdr3_nt: TGTGCCAGCTCACCACCAACGGGGAGGGACACTGAAGCTTTCTTT
j_call: TRBJ1-1
clone_size: -
v_call: TRBV18
d_call: -

cdr3_aa: CASSWTRTGTEAFF
cdr3_nt: TGTGCCAGCAGCTGGACCCGGACAGGGACAGAAGCTTTCTTT
j_call: TRBJ1-1
clone_size: -
v_call: TRBV11-3
d_call: TRBD1

cdr3_aa: CASSLEGYSSYEQYF
cdr3_nt: TGCGCCAGCAGCTTGGAAGGGTACAGCTCCTACGAGCAGTACTTC
j_call: TRBJ2-7
clone_size: -
v_call: TRBV5-1
d_call: -

cdr3_aa: CASSEGGGANTGELFF
cdr3_nt: TGTGCCAGCAGTGAGGGTGGCGGAGCGAACACCGGGGAGCTGTTTTTT
j_call: TRBJ2-2
clone_size: -
v_call: TRBV6-1
d_call: -

cdr3_aa: CASGQGRTEQYF
cdr3_nt: TGTGCCAGCGGACAGGGTCGCACTGAGCAGTACTTC
j_call: TRBJ2-7
clone_size: once
v_call: TRBV2
d_call: TRBD1

cdr3_aa: CASSLVLGPAYNEQFF
cdr3_nt: TGTGCCAGCAGCTTAGTACTAGGGCCCGCCTACAATGAGCAGTTCTTC
j_call: TRBJ2-1
clone_size: -
v_call: TRBV7-9
d_call: -

cdr3_aa: CASSQEGTSGDNEQFF
cdr3_nt: TGTGCCAGCAGCCAAGAAGGGACTAGCGGGGACAATGAGCAGTTCTTC
j_call: TRBJ2-1
clone_size: -
v_call: TRBV4-2
d_call: TRBD2

cdr3_aa: CASSVAVSGPRDGYTF
cdr3_nt: TGTGCCAGCAGCGTAGCGGTTTCCGGGCCTCGGGATGGCTACACCTTC
j_call: TRBJ1-2
clone_size: once
v_call: TRBV9
d_call: -

cdr3_aa: CASKTGTGGKGAYEQYF
cdr3_nt: TGTGCCAGCAAGACGGGGACAGGGGGCAAAGGCGCCTACGAGCAGTACTTC
j_call: TRBJ2-7
clone_size: -
v_call: TRBV28
d_call: TRBD1

cdr3_aa: CSVTGVGDTEAFF
cdr3_nt: TGCAGCGTGACGGGGGTGGGGGACACTGAAGCTTTCTTT
j_call: TRBJ1-1
clone_size: -
v_call: TRBV29-1
d_call: -

cdr3_aa: CSVEGYSSGGPNEQFF
cdr3_nt: TGCAGCGTTGAAGGGTATAGTTCGGGAGGGCCAAATGAGCAGTTCTTC
j_call: TRBJ2-1
clone_size: -
v_call: TRBV29-1
d_call: TRBD2

cdr3_aa: CASSTGTGSGETQYF
cdr3_nt: TGTGCCAGCAGCACCGGGACAGGGTCCGGGGAGACCCAGTACTTC
j_call: TRBJ2-5
clone_size: few
v_call: TRBV7-3
d_call: TRBD1

cdr3_aa: CASSPGLYTGELFF
cdr3_nt: TGTGCCAGCAGCCCCGGACTGTACACCGGGGAGCTGTTTTTT
j_call: TRBJ2-2
clone_size: -
v_call: TRBV4-2
d_call: -

cdr3_aa: CASSLRQGLRAYEQYF
cdr3_nt: TGTGCCAGCAGCTTAAGACAGGGGCTCCGAGCCTACGAGCAGTACTTC
j_call: TRBJ2-7
clone_size: -
v_call: TRBV28
d_call: TRBD1

cdr3_aa: CASSSGQGSYNEQFF
cdr3_nt: TGTGCCAGCAGCTCCGGACAGGGCTCCTACAATGAGCAGTTCTTC
j_call: TRBJ2-1
clone_size: few
v_call: TRBV7-9
d_call: TRBD1

cdr3_aa: CASSPWTGGSQPQHF
cdr3_nt: TGTGCCAGCAGTCCCTGGACAGGGGGCTCGCAGCCCCAGCATTTT
j_call: TRBJ1-5
clone_size: few
v_call: TRBV6-5
d_call: TRBD1